Presented here are 22 T cell receptor beta chains from one specimen sequenced in a study of blood T cell repertoires in COVID-19 (dated by TCRdb to about 2020). The library came from the immunoSEQ multiplex PCR assay. The table comes from immuneACCESS by way of TCRdb, which keeps in-frame sequences with V and J called. Part of the clones is missing from these tables; in studies checked, under half for an unresolved V gene and the rest for unknown reasons. The sample profile shows 120,000 to 150,000 clones; approximately 80% of them were found once. 10% to 15% of the sample is in the top ten clones. The sequencing input was peripheral blood. The origin of the receptors is a man in his fifties or sixties with active or convalescent COVID-19.

The rearrangement links TRBV5-1 to TRBJ2-1; 13 nucleotides agree with TRBD2. Germline assignment: CDR1 SGHRS and CDR2 YFSETQ. The CDR3 contains 14 residues. V gave up 4 bases and J gave up 16 bases; unmatched junction bases: 11. CDR3 protein: CASSPETSGRAQFF. CDR3 bases: TGCGCCAGCAGCCCCGAAACTAGCGGGAGGGCCCAATTCTTC.

This rearrangement joins TRBV7-3 to TRBJ2-1, with D unresolved. Germline CDR1 and CDR2: SGHTA and FQGTGA. With 2 bases removed from V and 6 bases from J, the gap between germline ends came to 5 bases. The CDR3 is 12 amino acids. The CDR3 sequence is CASSLQFNEQFF. Written as DNA, the CDR3 is TGTGCCAGCAGCTTACAATTCAATGAGCAGTTCTTC.

This clone occurred once. J is TRBJ2-1 and V is TRBV27; D might be TRBD1 (8 bases). Germline V lookup: CDR1 MNHEY, CDR2 SMNVEV (reference sequence). The V end lost 5 bases, the J end lost 8 bases, and 19 bases lay between the germline ends. The CDR3 is made up of 15 amino acids. In DNA, the CDR3 is TGTGCCAGCAGTCCGGACAGGGCGGGGGATGATGAGCAGTTCTTC. It is translated as CASSPDRAGDDEQFF.

CDR3: CASSPLAGTGGETQYF. CDR3 in DNA: TGTGCCAGCAGCCCCCTCGCAGGGACAGGGGGAGAGACCCAGTACTTC. The chain carries TRBV5-8 and TRBJ2-5, with 11 bases lining up with TRBD1. J lost 4 bases, V lost 4 bases, and 9 bases had no gene match. The CDR3 extends over 16 amino acids. Germline V gene sequence: CDR1 SGHTS, CDR2 YDEGEE.

The chain joins TRBV28 to TRBJ2-5; unclear D gene. V lost 5 bases and J lost 0, with 10 bases in between. The CDR3 totals 14 residues. Looked up from germline, CDR1 is MDHEN and CDR2 is SYDVKM. CDR3 sequence reads: CASSLYSYQETQYF. CDR3 sequence (DNA): TGTGCCAGCAGTCTTTACTCGTACCAAGAGACCCAGTACTTC. Filled out from reference TRBV28 and TRBJ2-5, the complete variable domain reads DVKVTQSSRYLVKRTGEKVFLECVQDMDHENMFWYRQDPGLGLRLIYFSYDVKMKEKGDIPEGYSVSREKKERFSLILESASTNQTSMYLCASSLYSYQETQYFGPGTRLLVL.

V gene TRBV7-3 combines with J gene TRBJ2-2, with 11 bases lining up with TRBD2. The CDR3 contains 18 residues. CDR1 is SGHTA, CDR2 FQGTGA, per germline. The V segment lost 4 bases and the J segment 6 bases; nucleotides outside the gene matches: 13. The DNA for the CDR3 is TGTGCCAGCAGCTCCTTAGCGGGAGGGCCACTGGTAGCCGGGGAGCTGTTTTTT. Encoded protein: CASSSLAGGPLVAGELFF.

This rearrangement joins TRBV19 to TRBJ1-4, with a possible D match to TRBD1 (5 bases). V was shortened by 7 bases and J by 4 bases, with 13 bases between the two germline ends. Germline V gives CDR1 LNHDA, CDR2 SQIVND (reference sequence). This CDR3 has 14 residues. The CDR3 reads CASKPGLFNEKLFF. CDR3 DNA: TGTGCCAGTAAACCGGGACTGTTTAATGAAAAACTGTTTTTT.

The chain carries TRBV28 and TRBJ2-2, with TRBD2 matching 12 bases. The V gene's germline CDR1 is MDHEN and CDR2 SYDVKM. The V segment lost 9 bases and the J segment 5 bases; nucleotides outside the gene matches: 10. The CDR3 has 16 amino acids. CDR3 in DNA: TGTGCCAGTTCCCCTCTAGCGGGAGGGTTTACCGGGGAGCTGTTTTTT. Translation: CASSPLAGGFTGELFF.

This chain's CDR3 is CASSLARGINNEQFF. The CDR3 DNA sequence: TGTGCCAGCAGCTTAGCCAGGGGGATTAACAATGAGCAGTTCTTC. The rearrangement uses TRBV7-6 and TRBJ2-1; 7 bases are a match to TRBD1. The length of the CDR3 is 15 residues. Germline V lookup: CDR1 SGHVS, CDR2 FNYEAQ. The junction had 4 bases not matched to a gene; V was cut back by 0 bases and J by 5 bases.

V and J are TRBV28 and TRBJ1-5; TRBD1 matches at 8 bases. CDR1 and CDR2 from the germline V gene are MDHEN and SYDVKM. There are 14 residues in the CDR3. Trimming removed 5 bases from V and 7 bases from J; junction bases left unmatched: 7. The DNA of the CDR3 is TGTGCCAGCAGTGTCGGGACAGGAAGCCAGCCCCAGCATTTT. It translates to CASSVGTGSQPQHF. Combining the CDR3 with reference TRBV28 and TRBJ1-5 gives the whole variable domain DVKVTQSSRYLVKRTGEKVFLECVQDMDHENMFWYRQDPGLGLRLIYFSYDVKMKEKGDIPEGYSVSREKKERFSLILESASTNQTSMYLCASSVGTGSQPQHFGDGTRLSIL.

V usage is TRBV19 and J usage is TRBJ1-1, with 8 bases fitting TRBD1. With 3 bases clipped from V and 4 bases from J, the junction kept 7 bases outside the gene matches. The CDR3 consists of 15 residues. Germline CDR1 reads LNHDA; CDR2 reads SQIVND (reference sequence). The CDR3 DNA is TGTGCCAGTAGTATCCTAGGACAGGGAGGCACTGAAGCTTTCTTT. It translates to CASSILGQGGTEAFF. Supplemented by reference TRBV19 and TRBJ1-1, the full variable domain reads DGGITQSPKYLFRKEGQNVTLSCEQNLNHDAMYWYRQDPGQGLRLIYYSQIVNDFQKGDIAEGYSVSREKKESFPLTVTSAQKNPTAFYLCASSILGQGGTEAFFGQGTRLTVV.

This clone occurred many times. The V call is TRBV9, the J call TRBJ2-5; 7 bases map to TRBD1. This CDR3 comprises 13 residues. The J segment lost 4 bases and the V segment lost 2 bases, leaving 2 bases of the junction unmatched. The germline V gene encodes CDR1 SGDLS and CDR2 YYNGEE. Here the CDR3 reads CASSVAGGETQYF. The CDR3 DNA follows: TGTGCCAGCAGCGTGGCAGGGGGAGAGACCCAGTACTTC. The full variable domain, in which reference TRBV9 and TRBJ2-5 provide the parts outside the CDR3, is DSGVTQTPKHLITATGQRVTLRCSPRSGDLSVYWYQQSLDQGLQFLIQYYNGEERAKGNILERFSAQQFPDLHSELNLSSLELGDSALYFCASSVAGGETQYFGPGTRLLVL.

The chain has TRBV19 and TRBJ1-3; D not certain. CDR1 is LNHDA and CDR2 is SQIVND in the germline V gene (reference sequence). Trimming took 6 bases from V and 0 from J, leaving 15 bases between them. The CDR3 length is 16 residues. The CDR3 coding sequence is TGTGCCAGTAGGGAAGGAGGGCGCCTCTCTGGAAACACCATATATTTT. Its protein is CASREGGRLSGNTIYF. The variable domain in full, completed from reference TRBV19 and TRBJ1-3, reads DGGITQSPKYLFRKEGQNVTLSCEQNLNHDAMYWYRQDPGQGLRLIYYSQIVNDFQKGDIAEGYSVSREKKESFPLTVTSAQKNPTAFYLCASREGGRLSGNTIYFGEGSWLTVV.

The chain is built from TRBV20-1 and TRBJ1-1, with TRBD1 as a possible D gene (5 bases). The CDR3 loop spans 11 amino acids. Germline CDR1 and CDR2: DFQATT and SNEGSKA (reference sequence). Trimming pared 7 bases from V and 1 base from J, leaving 7 bases between. CDR3 in amino acids: CSGQGNTEAFF. The CDR3 DNA follows: TGCAGTGGGCAGGGGAACACTGAAGCTTTCTTT.

This rearrangement joins TRBV19 to TRBJ2-2, with D tentatively TRBD2 (5 bases). The CDR3 has 14 residues. The V gene's germline CDR1 is LNHDA and CDR2 SQIVND (reference sequence). V was clipped by 6 bases and J by 4 bases, with 12 bases between them. As DNA, the CDR3 is TGTGCCAGTAGCCGGACGGCGGGCACCGGGGAGCTGTTTTTT. This gives the protein CASSRTAGTGELFF. Supplemented by reference TRBV19 and TRBJ2-2, the full variable domain reads DGGITQSPKYLFRKEGQNVTLSCEQNLNHDAMYWYRQDPGQGLRLIYYSQIVNDFQKGDIAEGYSVSREKKESFPLTVTSAQKNPTAFYLCASSRTAGTGELFFGEGSRLTVL.

The genes are TRBV6-5 and TRBJ1-6; D not certain. The CDR3 covers 15 residues. Germline V CDR1 and CDR2: MNHEY, SVGAGI. Trimming cost V 10 bases and J 4 bases, with 17 bases left between them. The CDR3 DNA is TGTGCCACCCTAAGTAGACTGGAGTATAATTCACCCCTCCACTTT. This gives the protein CATLSRLEYNSPLHF.

The chain carries TRBV5-1 and TRBJ1-5; D is ambiguous. The CDR3 contains 14 residues. Germline V gives CDR1 SGHRS, CDR2 YFSETQ. Trimming removed 8 bases from V and 6 bases from J, with 18 bases in between. CDR3 in amino acids: CASAWLGPGQPQHF. The CDR3 DNA reads TGCGCCAGTGCTTGGCTGGGTCCGGGTCAGCCCCAGCATTTT.

The CDR3: CASSSHPGTGGAGANVLTF. DNA of the CDR3: TGTGCCAGCAGCTCCCACCCCGGGACAGGGGGCGCCGGGGCCAACGTCCTGACTTTC. The V call is TRBV7-9, the J call TRBJ2-6; TRBD1 aligns across 12 bases. CDR3 size: 19 residues. Looked up from germline, CDR1 is SEHNR and CDR2 is FQNEAQ (reference sequence). Trimming at V came to 4 bases and at J to 4 bases, leaving 11 bases not matched to a gene.

This chain uses TRBV7-9 with TRBJ1-5; 8 bases are shared with TRBD1. This CDR3 is 17 amino acids long. V shed 1 base and J 5 bases; nucleotides not matched to a gene: 10. The germline gives CDR1 SEHNR, CDR2 FQNEAQ (reference sequence). The CDR3 loop is CASSLDISGRGHQPQHF. CDR3 nucleotide sequence: TGTGCCAGCAGCTTAGATATAAGCGGCAGGGGGCATCAGCCCCAGCATTTT.

This chain links TRBV5-1 with TRBJ1-1; the match to TRBD1 covers 9 bases. Losses at the gene ends were 3 bases for V and 5 bases for J; bases not matched to a gene: 5. Germline V gives CDR1 SGHRS, CDR2 YFSETQ. This CDR3 is built from 14 residues. The CDR3: CASSWGQGWTEAFF. As DNA, the CDR3 is TGCGCCAGCAGCTGGGGACAGGGCTGGACTGAAGCTTTCTTT.

The rearrangement links TRBV4-2 to TRBJ2-2; 14 bases map to TRBD2. Trimming cost V 2 bases and J 5 bases; bases outside gene matches: 7. The germline gives CDR1 LGHNA, CDR2 YNFKEQ. The CDR3 has 18 amino acids. CDR3 in amino acids: CASSQRGLAGAITGELFF. In nucleotides, the CDR3 is TGTGCCAGCAGCCAAAGGGGACTAGCGGGGGCCATTACCGGGGAGCTGTTTTTT.

This clone was detected only a few times. This chain links TRBV19 with TRBJ1-1; 7 positions agree with TRBD1. V dropped 6 bases and J dropped 3; count of bases not matched to a gene: 7. The CDR3 consists of 14 residues. The V gene's germline CDR1 is LNHDA and CDR2 SQIVND (reference sequence). The CDR3 protein is CASRTTGYDTEAFF. As DNA, the CDR3 is TGTGCCAGTAGAACGACAGGGTACGACACTGAAGCTTTCTTT.